This TCR beta chain was obtained from a study of CD8+CD57+ T cells in acquired aplastic anemia. As for the study in general: Sorted CD4+ and CD8+ cells gave a mean 3.2 ug DNA, range 0.2 to 27.4 ug. General study points: CD8+ Simpson's diversity in patients was not significantly different from that in controls.

Of note for this clonotype: Its target is unknown. Since a much larger clone is just one base distant, this may be a read error.

Trimming pared 6 bases from V and 4 bases from J, leaving 9 bases between. The CDR3 has 12 residues. CDR1 and CDR2 from the germline V gene are SNHLY and FYNNEI. Patients selected for sequencing had displayed CD8+CD57+ cell expansion by flow cytometry. Every patient was diagnosed with severe acquired aplastic anemia. CDR3 and TCR beta VDJ profiling relied on a genomic DNA template. In TCRdb, the reads were re-called with MiXCR into one record per CDR3 protein. The sample has 400,000 to 600,000 distinct CDR3 sequences, 25% to 40% seen once. The chain joins TRBV2 to TRBJ1-2; unclear D gene. Material: sorted CD4+, CD8+, or CD8+CD57+ T cells (not recorded which) from PBMCs. The receptor was derived from a human donor with aplastic anemia. This chain's CDR3 is CASREETYGYTF. In DNA form, the CDR3 reads TGTGCCAGCAGGGAGGAAACCTATGGCTACACCTTC.